A selection of T cell receptor beta chains follows, all from one sample in a study of a mutant IDH1 vaccine in newly diagnosed glioma. These receptors are not linked to any known antigen. TCRdb's copy holds only in-frame clones and misses some; the assay was immunoSEQ multiplex PCR. The profile shows fewer than 65,000 clones, 75% to 85% of them singletons. The source material was PBMCs, sampled from a glioma patient whose treatment included an IDH1 peptide vaccine. These receptors all stem from a man aged 50 or older with glioma. Both conserved end residues are part of each CDR3. The D gene is left open where the match is weak. Rows may omit the clone size; those that give it use once, few, many or a size class.

>17|TRBD2|TRBJ2-1|NA|TRBV4-3
TGCGCCAGCAGCCCCCGGACTAGCGGGGGCCCTTACAATGAGCAGTTCTTC
CASSPRTSGGPYNEQFF
>17|NA|TRBJ2-3|NA|TRBV9
TGTGCCAGCAGCGCCCATCGGGACATAGGCCTCACAGATACGCAGTATTTT
CASSAHRDIGLTDTQYF
>13|TRBD1|TRBJ2-7|NA|TRBV27
TGTGCCAGCGGAAGGGACAGCGCCTACGAGCAGTACTTC
CASGRDSAYEQYF
>15|TRBD2|TRBJ2-3|NA|TRBV5-1
TGCGCCAGCAGCCTGGGACTAGCGGGCACAGATACGCAGTATTTT
CASSLGLAGTDTQYF
>13|NA|TRBJ2-1|NA|TRBV4-1
TGCGCCAGCAGCCAAGCTCGCCATACGGAGCAGTTCTTC
CASSQARHTEQFF
>14|TRBD2|TRBJ2-7|NA|TRBV7-2
TGTGCCAGCAGCAAGAGCGGGAGCCACTACGAGCAGTACTTC
CASSKSGSHYEQYF
>14|TRBD1|TRBJ1-1|NA|TRBV7-2
TGTGCCAGCACCAAGAGACAGGGAGGAACTGAAGCTTTCTTT
CASTKRQGGTEAFF
>15|NA|TRBJ1-1|few|TRBV7-2
TGTGCCAGCAGCTTAGTATCGGTTGGGGGAACTGAAGCTTTCTTT
CASSLVSVGGTEAFF
>14|NA|TRBJ1-2|once|TRBV19
TGTGCCAGTAGTATCCGTCAAGCGGTCCTTGGCTACACCTTC
CASSIRQAVLGYTF
>16|NA|TRBJ1-5|NA|TRBV4-1
TGCGCCAGCAGCCAAGAAGGGGGTGCCGGGAATCAGCCCCAGCATTTT
CASSQEGGAGNQPQHF
>14|TRBD1|TRBJ2-7|NA|TRBV6-6
TGTGCCAGCAGTCCAAGGGGGCTCGCCTACGAGCAGTACTTC
CASSPRGLAYEQYF
>16|TRBD1|TRBJ2-7|NA|TRBV19
TGTGCCAGTAGTAGGTCTCAATCTGGGACAGGTATCGAGCAGTACTTC
CASSRSQSGTGIEQYF
>14|NA|TRBJ2-2|NA|TRBV9
TGTGCCAGCAGCGTAGACACTAACACCGGGGAGCTGTTTTTT
CASSVDTNTGELFF
>15|NA|TRBJ1-1|NA|TRBV18
TGTGCCAGCTCACCCAATTTGGCCGGAGACACTGAAGCTTTCTTT
CASSPNLAGDTEAFF
>16|TRBD1|TRBJ1-5|NA|TRBV7-2
TGTGCCAGCAGCCAGGGGGGATCAGGCCCATATCAGCCCCAGCATTTT
CASSQGGSGPYQPQHF
>14|NA|TRBJ2-1|few|TRBV30
TGTGCCTGGAACATCGGAGGGCACTACAATGAGCAGTTCTTC
CAWNIGGHYNEQFF